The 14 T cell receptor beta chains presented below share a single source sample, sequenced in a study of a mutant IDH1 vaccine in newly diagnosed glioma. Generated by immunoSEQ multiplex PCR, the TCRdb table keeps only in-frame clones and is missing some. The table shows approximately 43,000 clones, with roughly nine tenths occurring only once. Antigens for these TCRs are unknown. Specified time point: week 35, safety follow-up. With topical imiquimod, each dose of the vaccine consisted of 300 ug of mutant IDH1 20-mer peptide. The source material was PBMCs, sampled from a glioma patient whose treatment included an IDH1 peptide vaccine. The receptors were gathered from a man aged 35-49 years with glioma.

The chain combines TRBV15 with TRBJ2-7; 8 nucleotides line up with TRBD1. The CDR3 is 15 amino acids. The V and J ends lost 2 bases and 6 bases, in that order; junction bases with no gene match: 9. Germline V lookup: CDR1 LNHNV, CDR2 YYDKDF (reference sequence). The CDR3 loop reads CATSRTWTGLREQYF. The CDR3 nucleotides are TGTGCCACCAGCAGAACCTGGACAGGGCTACGCGAGCAGTACTTC.

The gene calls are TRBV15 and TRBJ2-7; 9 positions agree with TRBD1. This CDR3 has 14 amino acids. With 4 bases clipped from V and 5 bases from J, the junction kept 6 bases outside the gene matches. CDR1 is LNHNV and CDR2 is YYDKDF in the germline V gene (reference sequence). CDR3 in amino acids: CATSTGQGSNEQYV. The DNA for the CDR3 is TGTGCCACCAGCACAGGACAGGGGTCCAACGAGCAGTACGTC.

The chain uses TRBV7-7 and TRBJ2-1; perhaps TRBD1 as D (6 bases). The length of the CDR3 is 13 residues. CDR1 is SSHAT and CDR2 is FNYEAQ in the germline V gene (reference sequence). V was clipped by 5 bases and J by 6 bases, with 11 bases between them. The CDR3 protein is CASSPGGGNEQFF. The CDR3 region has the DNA TGTGCCAGCAGCCCTGGGGGCGGCAATGAGCAGTTCTTC.

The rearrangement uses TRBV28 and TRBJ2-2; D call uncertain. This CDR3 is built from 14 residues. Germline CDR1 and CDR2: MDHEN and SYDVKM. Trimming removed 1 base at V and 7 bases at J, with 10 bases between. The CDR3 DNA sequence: TGTGCCAGCAGTTTATCGCTTGACCTCGGGGAGCTGTTTTTT. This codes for CASSLSLDLGELFF.

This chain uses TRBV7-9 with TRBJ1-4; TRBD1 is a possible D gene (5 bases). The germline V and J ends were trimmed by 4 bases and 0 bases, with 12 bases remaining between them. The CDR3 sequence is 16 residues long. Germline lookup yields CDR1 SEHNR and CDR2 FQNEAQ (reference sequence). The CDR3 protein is CASSYGTWATNEKLFF. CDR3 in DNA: TGTGCCAGCAGCTACGGGACGTGGGCAACTAATGAAAAACTGTTTTTT.

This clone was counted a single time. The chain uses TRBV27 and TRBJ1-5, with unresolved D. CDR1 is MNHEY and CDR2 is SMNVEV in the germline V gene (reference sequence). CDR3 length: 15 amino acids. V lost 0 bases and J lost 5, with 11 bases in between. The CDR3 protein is CASSLSPRRDQPQHF. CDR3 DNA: TGTGCCAGCAGTTTATCTCCGAGGCGGGATCAGCCCCAGCATTTT.

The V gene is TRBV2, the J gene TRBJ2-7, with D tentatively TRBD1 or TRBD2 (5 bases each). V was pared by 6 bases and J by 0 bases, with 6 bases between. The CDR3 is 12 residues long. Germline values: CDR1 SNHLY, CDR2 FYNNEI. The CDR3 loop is CASRGDSYEQYV. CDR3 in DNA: TGTGCCAGCAGGGGGGACTCCTACGAGCAGTACGTC.

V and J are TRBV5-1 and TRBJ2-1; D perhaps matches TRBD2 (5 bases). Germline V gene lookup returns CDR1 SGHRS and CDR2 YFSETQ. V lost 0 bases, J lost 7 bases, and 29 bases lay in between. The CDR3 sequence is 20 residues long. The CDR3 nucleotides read TGCGCCAGCAGCTTGGATTTGGCGTTGTTTAGAACGGAGGTTAGGAATGAGCAGTTCTTC. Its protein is CASSLDLALFRTEVRNEQFF.

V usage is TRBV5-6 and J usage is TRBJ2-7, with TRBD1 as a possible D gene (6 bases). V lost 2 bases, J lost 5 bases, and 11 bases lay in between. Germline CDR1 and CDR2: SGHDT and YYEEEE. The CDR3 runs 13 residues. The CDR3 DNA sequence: TGTGCCAGCAGCTTTCAGGGGTTCAACGAGCAGTACGTC. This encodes CASSFQGFNEQYV.

The DNA of the CDR3 is TGTGCCAGCAAAGCTAGCGGACCTTACGAGCAGTACTTC. It is translated as CASKASGPYEQYF. The V call is TRBV7-9, the J call TRBJ2-7; 7 positions match TRBD2. This CDR3 has 13 amino acids. V dropped 7 bases and J dropped 4; count of bases not matched to a gene: 7. The germline V gene encodes CDR1 SEHNR and CDR2 FQNEAQ (reference sequence).

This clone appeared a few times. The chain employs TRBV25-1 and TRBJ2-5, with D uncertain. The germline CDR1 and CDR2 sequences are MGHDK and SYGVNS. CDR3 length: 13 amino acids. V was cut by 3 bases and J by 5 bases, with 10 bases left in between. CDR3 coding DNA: TGTGCCAGCAGTGACCCTTCCGTGGAGACCCAGTACTTC. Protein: CASSDPSVETQYF. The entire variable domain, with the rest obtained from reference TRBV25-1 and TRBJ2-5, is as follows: EADIYQTPRYLVIGTGKKITLECSQTMGHDKMYWYQQDPGMELHLIHYSYGVNSTEKGDLSSESTVSRIRTEHFPLTLESARPSHTSQYLCASSDPSVETQYFGPGTRLLVL.

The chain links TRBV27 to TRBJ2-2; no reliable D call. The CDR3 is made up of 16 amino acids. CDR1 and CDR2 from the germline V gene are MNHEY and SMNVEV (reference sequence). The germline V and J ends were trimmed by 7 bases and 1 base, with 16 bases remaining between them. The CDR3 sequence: CASTLSWTVNTGELFF. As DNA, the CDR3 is TGTGCCAGCACCCTATCCTGGACCGTGAACACCGGGGAGCTGTTTTTT.

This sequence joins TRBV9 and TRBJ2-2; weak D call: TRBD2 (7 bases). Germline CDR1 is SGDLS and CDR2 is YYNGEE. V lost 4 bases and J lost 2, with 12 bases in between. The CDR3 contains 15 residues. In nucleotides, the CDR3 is TGTGCCAGCAGCCCTTGGGGGGGCAACACCGGGGAGCTGTTTTTT. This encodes CASSPWGGNTGELFF.

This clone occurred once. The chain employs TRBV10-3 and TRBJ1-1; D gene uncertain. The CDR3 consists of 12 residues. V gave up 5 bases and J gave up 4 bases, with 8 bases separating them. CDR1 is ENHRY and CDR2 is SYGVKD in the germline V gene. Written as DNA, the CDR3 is TGTGCCATCAGTACACCGGGCACTGAAGCTTTCTTT. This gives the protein CAISTPGTEAFF.